This T cell receptor (beta chain) originates from a study of CD8+CD57+ T cells in acquired aplastic anemia. Background on the study: Sorted CD4+ and CD8+ cells gave an average of approximately 3 ug of DNA. Study conclusions and caveats: No significant difference in CD8+ Simpson's diversity was found between patients and controls. Fewer than 30 CD8+ CDR3 sequences were shared between patients and controls.

The CDR3 extends over 18 amino acids. The germline V gene has CDR1 SEHNR and CDR2 FQNEAQ (reference sequence). Trimming cost V 3 bases and J 1 base; bases outside gene matches: 8. Details on this clonotype: Its antigen remains unidentified.

CDR3 and TCR beta VDJ profiling relied on genomic DNA as the template. TCRdb itself ran the reads through MiXCR, one entry per CDR3 protein. Among around 200,000 distinct CDR3 sequences, about half were seen once, and the ten largest hold roughly 15%. The clonotype was recovered from a human donor in good health, serving as a control. Material for sequencing was sorted CD4+, CD8+, or CD8+CD57+ T cells (not recorded which) from PBMCs. The J gene is TRBJ2-3, the V gene TRBV7-9; TRBD2 agrees at 12 bases. The CDR3 protein is CASSLGASGGAGTDTQYF. CDR3 DNA sequence: TGTGCCAGCAGCTTGGGGGCTAGCGGGGGGGCGGGCACAGATACGCAGTATTTT.